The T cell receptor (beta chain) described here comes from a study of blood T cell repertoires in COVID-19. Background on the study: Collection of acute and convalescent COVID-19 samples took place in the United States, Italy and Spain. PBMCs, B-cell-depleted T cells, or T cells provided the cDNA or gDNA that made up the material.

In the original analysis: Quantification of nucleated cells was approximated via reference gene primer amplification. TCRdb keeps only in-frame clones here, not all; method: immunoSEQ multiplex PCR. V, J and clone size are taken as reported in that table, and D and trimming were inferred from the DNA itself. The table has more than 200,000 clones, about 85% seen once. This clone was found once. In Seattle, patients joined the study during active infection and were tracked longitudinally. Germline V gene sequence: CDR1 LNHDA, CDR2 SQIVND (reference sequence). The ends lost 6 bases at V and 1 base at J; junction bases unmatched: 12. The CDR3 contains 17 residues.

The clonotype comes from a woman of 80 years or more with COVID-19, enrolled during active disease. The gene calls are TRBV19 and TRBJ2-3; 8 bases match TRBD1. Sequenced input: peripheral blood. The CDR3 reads CASSTITGGKGTDTQYF. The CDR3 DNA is TGTGCCAGTAGCACAATCACAGGGGGTAAGGGCACAGATACGCAGTATTTT.